Listed here are 25 T cell receptor beta chains from one sample, sequenced in a study of blood T cell repertoires in COVID-19. Profiled with immunoSEQ multiplex PCR; TCRdb holds only in-frame clones, not every one. The data hold about 260,000 clones, with 91% observed a single time. The sequencing input was PBMCs or T cells enriched from blood (not recorded which). The source is a man aged 40-49 years who had been exposed to COVID-19.

J is TRBJ2-3 and V is TRBV15, with 9 bases lining up with TRBD1. Germline loops: CDR1 LNHNV, CDR2 YYDKDF (reference sequence). V trimming: 0 bases; J trimming: 6 bases; junction bases outside the gene matches: 13. This CDR3 has 18 amino acids. In DNA, the CDR3 is TGTGCCACCAGCAGAGATCTTCGAGGGACAGGGTCCTCGGATACGCAGTATTTT. Its translation is CATSRDLRGTGSSDTQYF.

The rearrangement joins TRBV29-1 to TRBJ1-2; D ambiguous. V lost 3 bases and J lost 0, with 8 bases in between. From germline, CDR1 is SQVTM and CDR2 ANQGSEA. CDR3 length: 13 residues. This CDR3 reads CSVDQNSNYGYTF. The CDR3 DNA sequence: TGCAGCGTTGATCAAAACTCTAACTATGGCTACACCTTC.

The chain links TRBV30 to TRBJ2-2; TRBD2 agrees at 8 bases. The V gene's germline CDR1 is GTSNPN and CDR2 SVGIG (reference sequence). This CDR3 has 14 residues. After removal of 7 bases from V and 3 bases from J, the junction contained 7 bases not matched to a gene. In nucleotides, the CDR3 is TGTGCCTTCCTTCGGGGGGGATACACCGGGGAGCTGTTTTTT. Translation: CAFLRGGYTGELFF.

The chain combines TRBV28 with TRBJ1-6, with 9 nucleotides matching TRBD1. This CDR3 is 16 amino acids long. Germline CDR1 and CDR2: MDHEN and SYDVKM. With V trimmed by 4 bases and J by 3 bases, 4 bases remained unmatched. The CDR3 reads CASSSGDRVYNSPLHF. CDR3 sequence (DNA): TGTGCCAGCAGTTCCGGGGACAGGGTCTATAATTCACCCCTCCACTTT.

The rearrangement joins TRBV7-2 to TRBJ1-2, with 8 bases identical to TRBD1. J gave up 2 bases and V 5 bases, and 7 bases lay outside the gene matches. The CDR3 covers 15 residues. Germline V gene data show CDR1 as SGHTA and CDR2 as FQGNSA. CDR3 sequence reads: CASSVQGGDNYGYTF. The CDR3 bases are TGTGCCAGCAGCGTACAGGGGGGGGACAACTATGGCTACACCTTC.

The chain links TRBV11-1 to TRBJ2-5; D might be TRBD2 (6 bases). CDR3 size: 12 residues. Trimming pared 8 bases from V and 3 bases from J, leaving 10 bases between. Germline CDR1 reads SGHAT; CDR2 reads FQDESV (reference sequence). The CDR3 coding sequence is TGTGCCAGCTCCGGGGGTAAAGAGACCCAGTACTTC. Protein: CASSGGKETQYF.

The J gene is TRBJ1-6, the V gene TRBV14; D uncertain. Trimming removed 1 base at V and 7 bases at J, with 5 bases between. The CDR3 has 13 amino acids. Germline V gene sequence: CDR1 SGHDN, CDR2 FVKESK. The CDR3: CASSQAGNSPLHF. The CDR3 DNA follows: TGTGCCAGCAGCCAAGCCGGGAATTCACCCCTCCACTTT.

This clone was recorded only once. V and J are TRBV5-4 and TRBJ2-7, with TRBD2 matching over 7 bases. CDR3 length: 16 residues. Germline V lookup: CDR1 SGHNT, CDR2 YYREEE (reference sequence). V shed 4 bases, J shed 1 base, and the junction held 11 bases outside the gene matches. CDR3 loop: CASSPRTSDNSYEQYF. CDR3 sequence (DNA): TGTGCCAGCAGCCCCAGGACTAGTGATAATTCCTACGAGCAGTACTTC. Full variable domain (remainder filled in from reference TRBV5-4 and TRBJ2-7): ETGVTQSPTHLIKTRGQQVTLRCSSQSGHNTVSWYQQALGQGPQFIFQYYREEENGRGNFPPRFSGLQFPNYSSELNVNALELDDSALYLCASSPRTSDNSYEQYFGPGTRLTVT.

The chain employs TRBV6-5 and TRBJ1-1; D perhaps matches TRBD1 (5 bases). Trimming stripped 6 bases from V and 0 bases from J, with 14 bases between. The V gene's germline CDR1 is MNHEY and CDR2 SVGAGI. The CDR3 is 15 residues long. The CDR3 spells CASRNLGELNTEAFF. As DNA, the CDR3 is TGTGCCAGCAGGAACTTAGGGGAATTGAACACTGAAGCTTTCTTT.

This clone was picked up one time. The J gene is TRBJ2-3, the V gene TRBV6-1; 11 bases are a match to TRBD2. Germline assignment: CDR1 MNHNS and CDR2 SASEGT. CDR3 length equals 16 residues. The V segment lost 3 bases and the J segment 4 bases; nucleotides outside the gene matches: 6. The CDR3 bases are TGTGCCAGCAGTGACCCGGGACTAGCGGCGTCAGATACGCAGTATTTT. Translating it yields CASSDPGLAASDTQYF.

This sequence joins TRBV3-1 (or the pseudogene TRBV3-2) and TRBJ2-5; D remains ambiguous. The CDR3 runs to 15 residues. Trimming stripped 1 base from V and 5 bases from J, with 14 bases between. Looked up from germline, CDR1 is LGHDT and CDR2 is YNNKEL (reference sequence). The CDR3 reads CASSQGAASSETQYF. In DNA, the CDR3 is TGTGCCAGCAGCCAAGGCGCGGCGAGTAGTGAGACCCAGTACTTC.

V gene TRBV28 combines with J gene TRBJ1-1; 7 bases map to TRBD1. Losses at the gene ends were 6 bases for V and 10 bases for J; bases not matched to a gene: 11. The germline V gene has CDR1 MDHEN and CDR2 SYDVKM. The CDR3 runs 13 residues. The CDR3 region has the DNA TGTGCCAGCAGCCCCCCAGACAGGGCTCGAGCTTTCTTT. This encodes CASSPPDRARAFF.

The V call is TRBV27, the J call TRBJ2-7; 14 bases line up with TRBD2. V shed 5 bases and J 2 bases; nucleotides not matched to a gene: 8. Germline V lookup: CDR1 MNHEY, CDR2 SMNVEV (reference sequence). The CDR3 runs to 17 residues. The DNA of the CDR3 is TGTGCCAGCAGTAGCCGGACTAGCGGGAGGACACCCTACGAGCAGTACTTC. Encoded protein: CASSSRTSGRTPYEQYF.

The chain has TRBV2 and TRBJ2-2, with 10 bases lining up with TRBD2. CDR1 is SNHLY and CDR2 is FYNNEI in the germline V gene. V dropped 7 bases and J dropped 5; count of bases not matched to a gene: 7. The CDR3 covers 15 residues. The DNA for the CDR3 is TGTGCCAGCAAGGGCCTAGCGGGAGTAACCGGGGAGCTGTTTTTT. Amino acids: CASKGLAGVTGELFF.

This chain joins TRBV10-1 and TRBJ1-2, with D uncertain. Germline V gene data show CDR1 as WNHNN and CDR2 as SYGVQD (reference sequence). The CDR3 has 12 residues. V lost 11 bases and J lost 2, with 12 bases in between. The CDR3 DNA reads as TGCGCCCCTCAGTCCGCCAACTATGGCTACACCTTC. Its translation: CAPQSANYGYTF.

A note on this clone: The sample has other DNA sequences that encode this CDR3 too. The chain is built from TRBV4-1 and TRBJ2-7; 8 bases are shared with TRBD2. Germline V gene data show CDR1 as MGHRA and CDR2 as YSYEKL. CDR3 length equals 15 residues. V was pared by 2 bases and J by 1 base, with 4 bases of the junction left unmatched. The CDR3 DNA is TGCGCCAGCAGCCAAACTAGCGGTACTTCCTACGAGCAGTACTTC. Residues: CASSQTSGTSYEQYF.

The chain couples TRBV12-2 to TRBJ2-1; the table calls TRBD1, which could not be checked here. TRBV12-2 is flagged as a pseudogene. CDR3 length equals 20 residues. This CDR3 reads CASRLAFWTVPTFSYNEQFF. Here the CDR3 DNA reads TGTGCAAGTCGCTTAGCGTTTTGGACAGTCCCCACCTTCTCCTACAATGAGCAGTTCTTC.

The chain has TRBV25-1 and TRBJ1-2, with D hard to call. Germline-derived CDR1 and CDR2 are MGHDK and SYGVNS. The ends were cut back, 3 bases at V and 4 bases at J, with 12 bases in the middle. The CDR3 is 14 residues long. CDR3 sequence reads: CASSDIGEGYGYTF. The CDR3 nucleotides read TGTGCCAGCAGTGACATTGGAGAGGGCTATGGCTACACCTTC.

There are many counts of this clone. The genes are TRBV5-4 and TRBJ2-2, with a tentative D call TRBD1 (6 bases). Germline V gene sequence: CDR1 SGHNT, CDR2 YYREEE (reference sequence). CDR3 length: 14 residues. V lost 4 bases, J lost 4 bases, and 11 bases lay in between. The DNA of the CDR3 is TGTGCCAGCAGCGTACAGGGTTCCACCGGGGAGCTGTTTTTT. It yields the protein CASSVQGSTGELFF.

The V gene is TRBV27, the J gene TRBJ1-1; 11 bases match TRBD1. CDR3 length equals 18 residues. Looked up from germline, CDR1 is MNHEY and CDR2 is SMNVEV (reference sequence). V lost 1 base to trimming and J lost 2 bases; unmatched junction nucleotides: 9. CDR3 sequence reads: CASSLLAGTGGYNTEAFF. In nucleotides, the CDR3 is TGTGCCAGCAGTTTATTGGCCGGGACAGGGGGATATAACACTGAAGCTTTCTTT.

This chain links TRBV24-1 with TRBJ1-2, with D maybe TRBD1 (5 bases). V was pared by 2 bases and J by 2 bases, with 8 bases between. CDR3 length: 14 amino acids. CDR1 KGHDR and CDR2 SFDVKD come from the germline V gene. CDR3 in amino acids: CATSDSRGNYGYTF. CDR3 sequence (DNA): TGTGCCACCAGTGATTCAAGGGGAAACTATGGCTACACCTTC.

The V gene is TRBV12-3 or TRBV12-4, the J gene TRBJ2-1, with TRBD2 identical over 9 bases. The CDR3 is 13 amino acids. V shed 5 bases, J shed 5 bases, and the junction held 1 base outside the gene matches. CDR3 sequence: CASSPSGNNEQFF. CDR3 nucleotide sequence: TGTGCCAGCAGTCCTAGCGGGAACAATGAGCAGTTCTTC.

On this clone: The junction departs from the called germline gene at one end, perhaps through a read error. The genes are TRBV29-1 and TRBJ1-2; D remains unclear. CDR3 size: 11 residues. The germline gives CDR1 SQVTM, CDR2 ANQGSEA. CDR3 loop: CSVGQATVIAF. As DNA, the CDR3 is TGCAGCGTTGGGCAGGCAACGGTAATCGCCTTC.

The chain couples TRBV11-2 to TRBJ1-4; 10 bases agree with TRBD1. The CDR3 is made up of 17 amino acids. The V segment lost 6 bases and the J segment 8 bases; nucleotides outside the gene matches: 15. Germline V gene sequence: CDR1 SGHAT, CDR2 FQNNGV. Here the CDR3 reads CASRPGQGRSLAEKLFF. CDR3 DNA: TGTGCCAGCAGACCGGGACAGGGGAGATCTCTTGCGGAAAAACTGTTTTTT.

This chain links TRBV19 with TRBJ2-4; TRBD1 matches at 8 bases. After removal of 6 bases from V and 6 bases from J, the junction contained 7 bases not matched to a gene. The CDR3 loop spans 14 amino acids. Germline V lookup: CDR1 LNHDA, CDR2 SQIVND (reference sequence). The CDR3 protein is CASSPQGARNIQYF. The CDR3 DNA reads TGTGCCAGTAGCCCTCAGGGGGCTAGAAACATTCAGTACTTC.